The 25 T cell receptor beta chains presented below share a single source sample, sequenced in a study of early T cells in non-severe SARS-CoV-2 infection. Via MiXCR, TCRdb re-called the 5' RACE reads, giving one row per CDR3 protein. The sample gives 40,000 to 55,000 distinct CDR3 sequences, around 23% of which show up once; roughly 4.2% is in the top ten. The sample here was whole blood, taken at baseline. These receptor sequences come from an adult who was a healthcare worker with PCR-confirmed SARS-CoV-2 infection or an uninfected control (not recorded which).

This clonotype was picked up a small number of times. The chain recombines TRBV20-1 with TRBJ2-1, with D uncertain. Germline CDR1 reads DFQATT; CDR2 reads SNEGSKA (reference sequence). The CDR3 is made up of 13 amino acids. V lost 0 bases and J 8 bases, leaving 11 bases between the germline ends. This CDR3 reads CSARDPQKHEQFF. The CDR3, as DNA: TGCAGTGCTAGAGATCCCCAGAAGCATGAGCAGTTCTTC.

The V and J genes are TRBV3-1 and TRBJ2-5; D gene ambiguous. V dropped 8 bases and J dropped 1 base, with 11 bases sitting between them. The germline V gene encodes CDR1 LGHDT and CDR2 YNNKEL (reference sequence). The CDR3 totals 13 residues. The CDR3 sequence: CASGVGPQETQYF. The CDR3 DNA reads as TGTGCCAGCGGGGTTGGTCCCCAAGAGACCCAGTACTTC.

In its sample, this clonotype was seen many times. This chain joins TRBV7-9 and TRBJ2-5; no clear D. The CDR3 spans 16 residues. The V end was cut by 0 bases, the J end by 1 base, with 12 bases between. Germline loops: CDR1 SEHNR, CDR2 FQNEAQ (reference sequence). This CDR3 reads CASSLAAAASQETQYF. The CDR3 coding sequence is TGTGCCAGCAGCTTAGCCGCGGCGGCTAGCCAAGAGACCCAGTACTTC. The entire variable domain, with the rest obtained from reference TRBV7-9 and TRBJ2-5, is as follows: DTGVSQNPRHKITKRGQNVTFRCDPISEHNRLYWYRQTLGQGPEFLTYFQNEAQLEKSRLLSDRFSAERPKGSFSTLEIQRTEQGDSAMYLCASSLAAAASQETQYFGPGTRLLVL.

The chain is built from TRBV7-8 and TRBJ2-3, with 7 bases lining up with TRBD1. Losses at the gene ends were 7 bases for V and 1 base for J; bases not matched to a gene: 5. CDR3 length: 14 amino acids. Germline V lookup: CDR1 SGHVS, CDR2 FQNEAQ. This chain's CDR3 is CASTQGGRTDTQYF. As DNA, the CDR3 is TGTGCCAGCACTCAAGGGGGCCGCACAGATACGCAGTATTTT.

V is TRBV7-9 and J is TRBJ1-1; 7 bases align to TRBD1. This CDR3 region has 14 residues. V lost 5 bases and J lost 8; bases outside the gene matches: 11. Germline V gene lookup returns CDR1 SEHNR and CDR2 FQNEAQ (reference sequence). Written as DNA, the CDR3 is TGTGCCAGCAGCCCCGGGACAGCGGGAATGGAAGCTTTCTTT. Protein sequence: CASSPGTAGMEAFF.

This clonotype occurred a few times. The V call is TRBV3-1, the J call TRBJ2-7; 10 bases map to TRBD2. Germline V gene lookup returns CDR1 LGHDT and CDR2 YNNKEL (reference sequence). This CDR3 is built from 14 residues. After removal of 2 bases from V and 6 bases from J, the junction contained 4 bases not matched to a gene. In DNA, the CDR3 is TGTGCCAGCAGCCAACGGGGACTAGCGAGCGAGCAGTACTTC. Translating it yields CASSQRGLASEQYF.

This sequence joins TRBV5-1 and TRBJ1-1, with D possibly TRBD1 on 6 matching bases. This CDR3 has 15 residues. V was trimmed by 4 bases and J by 3 bases, leaving 16 bases between them. CDR1 and CDR2 (germline): SGHRS, YFSETQ. The CDR3 protein is CASSTDTGRYTEAFF. CDR3 nucleotide sequence: TGCGCCAGCAGCACAGACACAGGGAGGTACACTGAAGCTTTCTTT. The entire variable domain, with the rest obtained from reference TRBV5-1 and TRBJ1-1, is as follows: KAGVTQTPRYLIKTRGQQVTLSCSPISGHRSVSWYQQTPGQGLQFLFEYFSETQRNKGNFPGRFSGRQFSNSRSEMNVSTLELGDSALYLCASSTDTGRYTEAFFGQGTRLTVV.

A few counts support this clonotype. The J gene is TRBJ2-3, the V gene TRBV12-5; D uncertain. The CDR3 loop spans 13 amino acids. The germline gives CDR1 LGHNT, CDR2 FRNRAP. Trimming took off 7 bases at V and 3 bases at J, with 11 bases between the two ends. CDR3 DNA: TGTGCTAGTGTCAGCTTGGTTACAGATACGCAGTATTTT. Amino acid sequence: CASVSLVTDTQYF. The full variable domain, its missing parts supplied by reference TRBV12-5 and TRBJ2-3, is DARVTQTPRHKVTEMGQEVTMRCQPILGHNTVFWYRQTMMQGLELLAYFRNRAPLDDSGMPKDRFSAEMPDATLATLKIQPSEPRDSAVYFCASVSLVTDTQYFGPGTRLTVL.

This clonotype was observed a handful of times. The V and J genes are TRBV29-1 and TRBJ2-5; D possibly corresponds to TRBD2 (5 bases). Germline lookup yields CDR1 SQVTM and CDR2 ANQGSEA. This CDR3 spans 11 amino acids. Trimming stripped 3 bases from V and 9 bases from J, with 11 bases between. CDR3 in amino acids: CSVDSRGSQYF. CDR3 nucleotide sequence: TGCAGCGTTGATTCCCGAGGGTCCCAGTACTTC.

The CDR3 sequence: CASSSGLAGLVSYEQYF. The CDR3 coding sequence is TGTGCCAGCAGCTCGGGACTAGCGGGCCTTGTCTCCTACGAGCAGTACTTC. V gene TRBV7-2 combines with J gene TRBJ2-7; 12 bases match TRBD2. Germline CDR1 SGHTA, CDR2 FQGNSA. The V gene end was trimmed by 4 bases and the J gene end by 0 bases; junction bases not matched to a gene: 7. This CDR3 comprises 17 residues.

The genes are TRBV10-3 and TRBJ2-3; TRBD2 matches 7 bases. The V segment lost 5 bases and the J segment 5 bases; nucleotides outside the gene matches: 19. Per the germline V gene, CDR1 is ENHRY and CDR2 is SYGVKD. The CDR3 spans 18 residues. The CDR3 here is CAISPSGSSAGVRDTQYF. CDR3 coding DNA: TGTGCCATCAGTCCATCAGGCTCGAGCGCGGGAGTGAGAGATACGCAGTATTTT.

The chain carries TRBV2 and TRBJ1-4, with D unresolved. The CDR3 loop spans 16 amino acids. Trimming took 3 bases from V and 0 from J, leaving 11 bases between them. CDR1 is SNHLY and CDR2 is FYNNEI in the germline V gene. The CDR3 loop is CASSDAYRTTNEKLFF. The CDR3, as DNA: TGTGCCAGCAGTGATGCTTACCGAACAACTAATGAAAAACTGTTTTTT.

The chain recombines TRBV19 with TRBJ2-6; D possibly corresponds to TRBD1 (6 bases). V dropped 7 bases and J dropped 3 bases, with 13 bases sitting between them. The V gene's germline CDR1 is LNHDA and CDR2 SQIVND (reference sequence). CDR3 length equals 15 residues. The CDR3 loop reads CASTEGVFGANVLTF. The CDR3 DNA reads TGTGCCAGTACCGAGGGGGTTTTTGGGGCCAACGTCCTGACTTTC.

This chain connects TRBV4-2 to TRBJ2-7, with D perhaps matching TRBD1 (7 bases). Trimming shortened V by 4 bases and J by 3 bases, and 13 bases separated the two germline ends. Per germline, CDR1 LGHNA and CDR2 YNFKEQ. The CDR3 runs to 14 residues. CDR3 coding DNA: TGTGCCAGCAGCCTCAGGGGGGTAGGCTACGAGCAGTACTTC. Translation gives CASSLRGVGYEQYF.

This clonotype was detected only a few times. The chain links TRBV20-1 to TRBJ1-1, with D tentatively TRBD1 (6 bases). CDR3 length: 15 residues. V was cut by 4 bases and J by 1 base, with 16 bases left in between. The V gene's germline CDR1 is DFQATT and CDR2 SNEGSKA (reference sequence). The CDR3 nucleotides read TGCAGTGCTACATCCGTCCCGGGGGCGAACACTGAAGCTTTCTTT. Its protein product is CSATSVPGANTEAFF.

This clonotype was observed a few times. This chain links TRBV4-1 with TRBJ2-5, with 15 bases that match TRBD2. Germline V CDR1 and CDR2: MGHRA, YSYEKL. V was pared by 5 bases and J by 2 bases, with 0 bases of the junction left unmatched. This CDR3 comprises 15 residues. The CDR3 loop is CASSGTSGGQETQYF. The CDR3 nucleotides are TGCGCCAGCAGCGGGACTAGCGGGGGGCAAGAGACCCAGTACTTC.

CDR3 DNA: TGTGCCAGTAGTATCCGGGGGGACTACTATGGCTACACCTTC. Translated: CASSIRGDYYGYTF. The J gene is TRBJ1-2, the V gene TRBV19; tentatively, D is TRBD1 (5 bases). Between the trimmed V and J ends, which lost 3 bases and 3 bases, there was a span of 11 bases. Germline V gene lookup returns CDR1 LNHDA and CDR2 SQIVND (reference sequence). This CDR3 region has 14 residues.

The table lists this clonotype with a few counts. The chain recombines TRBV6-5 with TRBJ2-2; maybe TRBD2 (6 bases). Germline lookup yields CDR1 MNHEY and CDR2 SVGAGI. Between the trimmed V and J ends, which lost 6 bases and 5 bases, there was a span of 10 bases. The CDR3 has 13 amino acids. In DNA, the CDR3 is TGTGCCAGCAGCAGGGCGGGAACCGGGGAGCTGTTTTTT. Protein product: CASSRAGTGELFF.

J is TRBJ2-1 and V is TRBV25-1; D perhaps matches TRBD1 (5 bases). Trimming pared 1 base from V and 9 bases from J, leaving 7 bases between. This CDR3 is built from 12 residues. Per the germline V gene, CDR1 is MGHDK and CDR2 is SYGVNS. CDR3 protein: CASSESGFEQFF. The CDR3 nucleotides read TGTGCCAGCAGTGAATCAGGGTTTGAGCAGTTCTTC. The variable domain in full, completed from reference TRBV25-1 and TRBJ2-1, reads EADIYQTPRYLVIGTGKKITLECSQTMGHDKMYWYQQDPGMELHLIHYSYGVNSTEKGDLSSESTVSRIRTEHFPLTLESARPSHTSQYLCASSESGFEQFFGPGTRLTVL.

V usage is TRBV3-1 and J usage is TRBJ2-2, with 7 bases matching TRBD1. The CDR3 extends over 16 amino acids. V lost 1 base to trimming and J lost 4 bases; unmatched junction nucleotides: 6. Germline V gene lookup returns CDR1 LGHDT and CDR2 YNNKEL (reference sequence). The CDR3 coding sequence is TGTGCCAGCAGCCAAGGAAGGGGGCGGACCACCGGGGAGCTGTTTTTT. Translation: CASSQGRGRTTGELFF.

This clonotype came up a few times. The chain carries TRBV7-8 and TRBJ1-5, with D possibly TRBD1 on 5 matching bases. V was cut by 5 bases and J by 1 base, with 9 bases left in between. The germline V gene has CDR1 SGHVS and CDR2 FQNEAQ. This CDR3 is 14 amino acids long. For the CDR3, the DNA is TGTGCCAGCAGCCTCAGGGAAAGCAATCAGCCCCAGCATTTT. Its translation: CASSLRESNQPQHF.

The CDR3 region is CSATRLVNEQFF. CDR3 nucleotides: TGCAGTGCCACCCGACTAGTAAATGAGCAGTTCTTC. The rearrangement joins TRBV20-1 to TRBJ2-1, with D possibly matching TRBD2 (6 bases). The germline gives CDR1 DFQATT, CDR2 SNEGSKA (reference sequence). V was cut by 6 bases and J by 7 bases, with 13 bases left in between. This CDR3 is built from 12 residues.

The J gene is TRBJ2-7, the V gene TRBV9; 8 bases are shared with TRBD2. The CDR3 is 13 amino acids. With 4 bases clipped from V and 5 bases from J, the junction kept 5 bases outside the gene matches. Germline V gene data show CDR1 as SGDLS and CDR2 as YYNGEE. The CDR3 nucleotides are TGTGCCAGCAGCCCCGGACTAGCCCACGAGCAGTACTTC. This codes for CASSPGLAHEQYF.

The chain links TRBV7-2 to TRBJ2-3, with no clear D. The V gene's germline CDR1 is SGHTA and CDR2 FQGNSA. V lost 1 base to trimming and J lost 6 bases, with 8 bases between them. The CDR3 runs 13 residues. Here the CDR3 DNA reads TGTGCCAGCAGCTTAGAGCCTCAGGATACGCAGTATTTT. Encoded protein: CASSLEPQDTQYF.

V and J are TRBV12-3 or TRBV12-4 and TRBJ2-1; D gene ambiguous. The CDR3 is 14 amino acids. The V end lost 2 bases, the J end lost 4 bases, and 9 bases lay between the germline ends. Written as DNA, the CDR3 is TGTGCCAGCAGTTTAATCCAGACGTACAATGAGCAGTTCTTC. It specifies CASSLIQTYNEQFF.